What follows are 28 T cell receptor beta chains derived from one specimen sequenced in a study of blood T cells in healthy people across ages. Primers used in a second PCR of about 6 to 11 cycles were a sample-barcoded 5' primer and a J-beta primer mix. TCRdb used MiXCR to reprocess the 5' RACE reads, holding one entry per CDR3 protein. The sample records hundreds of thousands of distinct CDR3 sequences, around 40% being singletons. Sequencing input: blood. The source of these receptors is a woman aged 60-75 years in good health.

This clonotype was recorded at least ten times. The rearrangement links TRBV10-3 to TRBJ2-7; no reliable D call. V lost 4 bases to trimming and J lost 6 bases, with 16 bases between them. The germline gives CDR1 ENHRY, CDR2 SYGVKD. This CDR3 contains 14 residues. As DNA, the CDR3 is TGTGCCATCAGTGGGATCCCCGACGCGTCCGAGCAGTACTTC. Amino acids: CAISGIPDASEQYF.

The chain employs TRBV4-3 and TRBJ2-5; D possibly corresponds to TRBD2 (6 bases). Germline V gives CDR1 LGHNA, CDR2 YSLEER. Trimming left V 3 bases short and J 3 bases short, with 14 bases between. The length of the CDR3 is 15 residues. CDR3: CASSHGGTFKETQYF. The CDR3 DNA follows: TGCGCCAGCAGCCACGGCGGGACCTTTAAAGAGACCCAGTACTTC.

This chain joins TRBV5-1 and TRBJ2-5; the D is unclear. The ends were cut back, 0 bases at V and 3 bases at J, with 15 bases in the middle. The CDR3 spans 16 residues. Germline V gene lookup returns CDR1 SGHRS and CDR2 YFSETQ. In DNA, the CDR3 is TGCGCCAGCAGCTTGGAAGGGCGTAAACGAGAAGAGACCCAGTACTTC. It translates to CASSLEGRKREETQYF.

The CDR3 DNA sequence: TGTGCCATCAGTGAGTGGGCAGGGAAGGACGGGGAGCTGTTTTTT. This translates into CAISEWAGKDGELFF. The chain links TRBV10-3 to TRBJ2-2, with D possibly matching TRBD1 (5 bases). The CDR3 loop spans 15 amino acids. Per germline, CDR1 ENHRY and CDR2 SYGVKD. V lost 1 base to trimming and J lost 7 bases, with 13 bases between them.

The chain employs TRBV7-9 and TRBJ1-1; D is ambiguous. The CDR3 spans 13 residues. Germline V gene lookup returns CDR1 SEHNR and CDR2 FQNEAQ (reference sequence). V was pared by 5 bases and J by 3 bases, with 10 bases between. The CDR3 spells CASSATRDTEAFF. Written as DNA, the CDR3 is TGTGCCAGCAGCGCCACTCGGGACACTGAAGCTTTCTTT. The full variable domain, with the rest looked up from reference TRBV7-9 and TRBJ1-1, is DTGVSQNPRHKITKRGQNVTFRCDPISEHNRLYWYRQTLGQGPEFLTYFQNEAQLEKSRLLSDRFSAERPKGSFSTLEIQRTEQGDSAMYLCASSATRDTEAFFGQGTRLTVV.

This clonotype was recorded a few times. This rearrangement joins TRBV7-6 to TRBJ2-5, with 10 bases fitting TRBD1. The germline CDR1 and CDR2 sequences are SGHVS and FNYEAQ. V lost 1 base to trimming and J lost 1 base; unmatched junction nucleotides: 3. The CDR3 contains 16 residues. The CDR3 DNA sequence: TGTGCCAGCAGCTTAGGAGGGACAGGGGCCCAAGAGACCCAGTACTTC. It encodes CASSLGGTGAQETQYF. Filled out from reference TRBV7-6 and TRBJ2-5, the complete variable domain reads GAGVSQSPRYKVTKRGQDVALRCDPISGHVSLYWYRQALGQGPEFLTYFNYEAQQDKSGLPNDRFSAERPEGSISTLTIQRTEQRDSAMYRCASSLGGTGAQETQYFGPGTRLLVL.

The chain links TRBV7-2 to TRBJ1-4; D might be TRBD1 (5 bases). Germline lookup yields CDR1 SGHTA and CDR2 FQGNSA. This CDR3 is 14 amino acids long. V was pared by 8 bases and J by 3 bases, with 13 bases between. This chain's CDR3 is CASEAGRANEKLFF. The CDR3 DNA follows: TGTGCCAGCGAGGCGGGCAGGGCTAATGAAAAACTGTTTTTT.

This clonotype turned up a few times. The chain recombines TRBV6-5 with TRBJ2-1; D is undetermined. In germline, CDR1 is MNHEY, CDR2 SVGAGI. The CDR3 runs to 14 residues. The V and J ends lost 6 bases and 7 bases respectively, with 16 bases between them. The CDR3 sequence: CASSRSEDRNEQFF. The DNA of the CDR3 is TGTGCCAGCAGCCGCAGCGAGGACCGAAATGAGCAGTTCTTC.

This chain uses TRBV10-3 with TRBJ2-7; D remains unclear. There are 14 residues in the CDR3. The V end lost 3 bases, the J end lost 0 bases, and 9 bases lay between the germline ends. Germline V CDR1 and CDR2: ENHRY, SYGVKD. CDR3 residues: CAISDSLLSYEQYF. The CDR3 DNA is TGTGCCATCAGTGATTCACTGCTCTCCTACGAGCAGTACTTC.

The rearrangement joins TRBV7-9 to TRBJ2-7; the D gene is possibly TRBD2 (6 bases). V was pared by 7 bases and J by 1 base, with 11 bases between. Germline V gene sequence: CDR1 SEHNR, CDR2 FQNEAQ (reference sequence). This CDR3 spans 13 amino acids. This chain's CDR3 is CASKEGESYEQYF. The CDR3 bases are TGTGCCAGCAAGGAGGGAGAATCCTACGAGCAGTACTTC.

This rearrangement joins TRBV2 to TRBJ2-1; 9 bases line up with TRBD2. The CDR3 consists of 14 residues. Germline CDR1 SNHLY, CDR2 FYNNEI. V lost 8 bases to trimming and J lost 13 bases; unmatched junction nucleotides: 15. The DNA of the CDR3 is TGTGCCAGCTGGGGTAGCGGGAGTGAGGAGACCCAGTTCTTC. It yields the protein CASWGSGSEETQFF.

V usage is TRBV7-9 and J usage is TRBJ2-2; D is perhaps TRBD1 (6 bases). This CDR3 has 17 residues. CDR1 SEHNR and CDR2 FQNEAQ come from the germline V gene (reference sequence). Deletions cut 1 base from V and 0 bases from J, with 12 bases between. The CDR3 bases are TGTGCCAGCAGCTTAGACGTTTGGGGGCCGAACACCGGGGAGCTGTTTTTT. Protein: CASSLDVWGPNTGELFF. Drawing the rest from reference TRBV7-9 and TRBJ2-2, the complete variable domain is DTGVSQNPRHKITKRGQNVTFRCDPISEHNRLYWYRQTLGQGPEFLTYFQNEAQLEKSRLLSDRFSAERPKGSFSTLEIQRTEQGDSAMYLCASSLDVWGPNTGELFFGEGSRLTVL.

This clonotype was picked up a small number of times. J is TRBJ2-3 and V is TRBV6-2 or TRBV6-3; 8 bases map to TRBD2. J gave up 2 bases and V 5 bases, and 3 bases lay outside the gene matches. Germline loops: CDR1 MNHEY, CDR2 SVGEGT. The CDR3 sequence is 14 residues long. The CDR3 sequence is CASSQRGTTDTQYF. DNA of the CDR3: TGTGCCAGCAGTCAGCGGGGGACCACAGATACGCAGTATTTT.

This clonotype showed up just a few times. The chain joins TRBV5-5 to TRBJ1-1; D is unresolved. Trimming cost V 1 base and J 0 bases, with 10 bases left between them. The CDR3 has 15 amino acids. Germline V lookup: CDR1 SGHKS, CDR2 YYEKEE (reference sequence). CDR3 nucleotides: TGTGCCAGCAGCTTGAGACGGTTACTGAACACTGAAGCTTTCTTT. This codes for CASSLRRLLNTEAFF.

Many counts were recorded for this clonotype. The J gene is TRBJ2-5, the V gene TRBV3-1; TRBD2 agrees at 9 bases. Looked up from germline, CDR1 is LGHDT and CDR2 is YNNKEL (reference sequence). This CDR3 contains 15 residues. V shed 3 bases, J shed 2 bases, and the junction held 4 bases outside the gene matches. The CDR3 loop is CASSHSGGRQETQYF. Written as DNA, the CDR3 is TGTGCCAGCAGCCATAGCGGGGGAAGGCAAGAGACCCAGTACTTC.

The genes are TRBV6-2 or TRBV6-3 and TRBJ2-7; TRBD2 is a possible D gene (7 bases). V was shortened by 6 bases and J by 3 bases, with 18 bases between the two germline ends. CDR1 is MNHEY, CDR2 SVGEGT, per germline. This CDR3 region has 15 residues. This CDR3 reads CASSQGRGVVYEQYF. In DNA, the CDR3 is TGTGCCAGCAGCCAGGGGAGGGGCGTTGTCTACGAGCAGTACTTC.

This chain connects TRBV7-2 to TRBJ2-7; 9 bases map to TRBD2. With 3 bases clipped from V and 7 bases from J, the junction kept 13 bases outside the gene matches. CDR3 length: 16 amino acids. The V gene's germline CDR1 is SGHTA and CDR2 FQGNSA. CDR3 nucleotide sequence: TGTGCCAGCAGCTTTCGGCGCCTAGCGGGGAGCAATGAGCAGTACTTC. This codes for CASSFRRLAGSNEQYF.

The genes are TRBV20-1 and TRBJ1-1, with 8 nucleotides matching TRBD1. Germline lookup yields CDR1 DFQATT and CDR2 SNEGSKA (reference sequence). V shed 6 bases and J 6 bases; nucleotides not matched to a gene: 15. There are 15 residues in the CDR3. The CDR3 is CSAIFRGQGASEAFF. CDR3 sequence (DNA): TGCAGTGCCATATTCCGTGGGCAGGGGGCTTCTGAAGCTTTCTTT.

This clonotype has a count of ten or more. CDR3 DNA: TGTGCCAGCAGACCGTCACTAGCGGCCACAGATACGCAGTATTTT. Translating gives CASRPSLAATDTQYF. This chain connects TRBV7-2 to TRBJ2-3, with 8 bases aligning to TRBD2. This CDR3 region has 15 residues. The V gene's germline CDR1 is SGHTA and CDR2 FQGNSA. With V trimmed by 6 bases and J by 2 bases, 7 bases remained unmatched.

CDR3 in amino acids: CASKSPGQGAYEQYF. As DNA, the CDR3 is TGTGCCAGCAAATCCCCCGGACAGGGGGCATACGAGCAGTACTTC. This sequence joins TRBV28 and TRBJ2-5, with 11 bases lining up with TRBD1. The J call may be faulty, since TRBJ2-7 better matches the DNA end. The CDR3 length is 15 residues. Germline-derived CDR1 and CDR2 are MDHEN and SYDVKM.

This clonotype is a singleton in its sample. The genes are TRBV11-2 and TRBJ2-3; D gene unclear. Trimming removed 5 bases at V and 1 base at J, with 10 bases between. The CDR3 is 14 amino acids. Germline assignment: CDR1 SGHAT and CDR2 FQNNGV. CDR3 nucleotides: TGTGCCAGCAGCGACGTTACAGGCACAGATACGCAGTATTTT. Translating gives CASSDVTGTDTQYF.

This clonotype was counted a few times. The rearrangement uses TRBV20-1 and TRBJ2-1; 16 nucleotides agree with TRBD2. Germline CDR1 DFQATT, CDR2 SNEGSKA (reference sequence). V shed 1 base and J 12 bases; nucleotides not matched to a gene: 9. The length of the CDR3 is 16 residues. The CDR3 sequence is CSARAPGTSGRARQFF. The CDR3 DNA is TGCAGTGCTAGAGCCCCCGGGACTAGCGGGAGGGCCCGGCAGTTCTTC.

As concerns this clonotype: This clone may be a read error of a much larger clone one base away. The chain couples TRBV7-3 to TRBJ2-3; D is unclear. CDR3 length: 12 amino acids. The germline gives CDR1 SGHTA, CDR2 FQGTGA. Here the CDR3 reads CASSLDADAQYF. Written as DNA, the CDR3 is TGTGCCAGCAGCTTAGACGCAGATGCGCAGTATTTT.

This clonotype has a handful of counts. The chain recombines TRBV5-1 with TRBJ1-6; possibly TRBD1 for D (6 bases). Deletions cut 4 bases from V and 10 bases from J, with 15 bases between. The CDR3 runs 14 residues. The V gene's germline CDR1 is SGHRS and CDR2 YFSETQ. The CDR3 sequence: CASSPGERGSPLHF. The CDR3 nucleotides are TGCGCCAGCAGCCCAGGGGAAAGAGGATCACCCCTCCACTTT. Filled out from reference TRBV5-1 and TRBJ1-6, the complete variable domain reads KAGVTQTPRYLIKTRGQQVTLSCSPISGHRSVSWYQQTPGQGLQFLFEYFSETQRNKGNFPGRFSGRQFSNSRSEMNVSTLELGDSALYLCASSPGERGSPLHFGNGTRLTVT.

As for this clonotype: A read error may produce the germline difference seen at one junction end. The chain recombines TRBV24-1 with TRBJ2-3; tentative D call: TRBD1 (6 bases). The CDR3 loop spans 13 amino acids. Germline lookup yields CDR1 KGHDR and CDR2 SFDVKD. CDR3 bases: TGTGCCACTAGTGACGGGACAACAAATACGCAGTATTTT. Amino acid sequence: CATSDGTTNTQYF.

This clonotype was seen only a few times. The V and J genes are TRBV9 and TRBJ2-3, with TRBD2 identical over 14 bases. This CDR3 has 17 amino acids. Germline V lookup: CDR1 SGDLS, CDR2 YYNGEE. The ends lost 3 bases at V and 5 bases at J; junction bases unmatched: 8. CDR3 sequence (DNA): TGTGCCAGCAGCGACCGACTAGCGGGGGGGGTACGAGATACGCAGTATTTT. Translated, it gives CASSDRLAGGVRDTQYF. Full variable domain (missing parts from reference TRBV9 and TRBJ2-3): DSGVTQTPKHLITATGQRVTLRCSPRSGDLSVYWYQQSLDQGLQFLIQYYNGEERAKGNILERFSAQQFPDLHSELNLSSLELGDSALYFCASSDRLAGGVRDTQYFGPGTRLTVL.

V is TRBV20-1 and J is TRBJ2-3; D is ambiguous. The CDR3 has 14 residues. V was trimmed by 0 bases and J by 0 bases, leaving 7 bases between them. Germline lookup yields CDR1 DFQATT and CDR2 SNEGSKA (reference sequence). The DNA of the CDR3 is TGCAGTGCTAGAGATTCGGCAAGCACAGATACGCAGTATTTT. Translation: CSARDSASTDTQYF.

In this sample, this clonotype turned up a few times. The rearrangement uses TRBV24-1 and TRBJ1-2; tentative D call: TRBD1 (5 bases). Germline CDR1 KGHDR, CDR2 SFDVKD. CDR3 length equals 13 residues. V was shortened by 2 bases and J by 6 bases, with 9 bases between the two germline ends. The DNA for the CDR3 is TGTGCCACCAGTGATTCACAGGCCGATGGCTACACCTTC. It yields the protein CATSDSQADGYTF.